This T cell receptor beta chain was sequenced during a study of blood T cell repertoires in COVID-19. Only in-frame clones appear in the TCRdb table, and some are missing; sequencing was by immunoSEQ multiplex PCR. The sample has roughly 200,000 clones, more than 75% seen once; the top ten hold more than 7.5%. CDR1 is MGHRA, CDR2 YSYEKL, per germline. The CDR3 spans 19 residues. Trimming stripped 4 bases from V and 3 bases from J, with 27 bases between. Recruits, aged roughly 18 to 89 years, lived in 24 US areas. The chain carries TRBV4-1 and TRBJ2-5; maybe TRBD2 (5 bases). The clonotype comes from a woman in her twenties or thirties who had recovered from COVID-19. Sequencing was carried out using PBMCs or T cells enriched from blood (not recorded which). DNA for the CDR3: TGCGCCAGCAGCCTATTAGCGAGAGAAAAGAAATTTTTTAAAGAGACCCAGTACTTC. It codes for CASSLLAREKKFFKETQYF.